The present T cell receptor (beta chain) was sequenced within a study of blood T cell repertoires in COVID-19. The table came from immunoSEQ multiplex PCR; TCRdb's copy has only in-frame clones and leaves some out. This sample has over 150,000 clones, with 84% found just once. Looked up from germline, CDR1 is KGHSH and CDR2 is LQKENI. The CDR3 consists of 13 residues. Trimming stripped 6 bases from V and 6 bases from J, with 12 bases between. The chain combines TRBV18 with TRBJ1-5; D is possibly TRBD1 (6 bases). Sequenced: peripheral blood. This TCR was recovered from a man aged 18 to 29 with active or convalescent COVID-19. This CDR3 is CASSSDRSQPQHF. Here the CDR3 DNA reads TGTGCCAGCTCGTCCGACAGGAGTCAGCCCCAGCATTTT.